A few counts support the clone carrying this T cell receptor beta chain. The data were obtained in a study of blood T cell repertoires in COVID-19. Trimming removed 2 bases from V and 6 bases from J, with 11 bases in between. CDR1 and CDR2 (germline): KGHSH, LQKENI. This CDR3 spans 13 amino acids. The data were produced by immunoSEQ multiplex PCR, yet TCRdb's version contains in-frame clones alone and is incomplete. The profile shows around 97,000 clones, approximately 80% of them singletons. This receptor was obtained from a human donor in a cohort sampled during active or convalescent COVID-19. The sequencing input was peripheral blood. The chain employs TRBV18 and TRBJ2-7, with D tentatively TRBD2 (6 bases). CDR3 nucleotide sequence: TGTGCCAGCTCACCAGGGGGGTACCGCGAGCAGTACTTC. It codes for CASSPGGYREQYF.